Presented here are 22 T cell receptor beta chains from one specimen sequenced in a study of monozygotic twins with inflammatory bowel disease. Each CDR3 protein gets one entry in TCRdb, which reprocessed the 5' RACE reads and gives no DNA. There are some 200,000 distinct CDR3 sequences in the sample, with around 1.5% held by the top ten. Sequencing was carried out using blood. These receptors all come from a human donor with ulcerative colitis or Crohn's disease, or a healthy co-twin of an affected twin (not recorded which).

The chain employs TRBV12-3 or TRBV12-4 and TRBJ1-5. This CDR3 has 14 residues. This chain's CDR3 is CASSPGRGNQPQHF.

The chain is built from TRBV15 and TRBJ2-7; the TCRdb call, TRBD1, lacks DNA for checking. Germline loops: CDR1 LNHNV, CDR2 YYDKDF (reference sequence). This CDR3 spans 15 amino acids. The CDR3 sequence: CATSRPWDRVHEQYF. Full variable domain (missing parts from reference TRBV15 and TRBJ2-7): DAMVIQNPRYQVTQFGKPVTLSCSQTLNHNVMYWYQQKSSQAPKLLFHYYDKDFNNEADTPDNFQSRRPNTSFCFLDIRSPGLGDTAMYLCATSRPWDRVHEQYFGPGTRLTVT.

The chain combines TRBV4-1 with TRBJ2-7; TCRdb gives TRBD2 as the D gene, but with no DNA this cannot be confirmed. There are 15 residues in the CDR3. In germline, CDR1 is MGHRA, CDR2 YSYEKL. The CDR3 is CASSPRPGGSYEQYF.

The chain recombines TRBV5-1 with TRBJ2-2. Germline V lookup: CDR1 SGHRS, CDR2 YFSETQ. There are 14 residues in the CDR3. CDR3 region: CASSSHSGTGELFF. The whole variable domain, remainder taken from reference TRBV5-1 and TRBJ2-2, is KAGVTQTPRYLIKTRGQQVTLSCSPISGHRSVSWYQQTPGQGLQFLFEYFSETQRNKGNFPGRFSGRQFSNSRSEMNVSTLELGDSALYLCASSSHSGTGELFFGEGSRLTVL.

This sequence joins TRBV7-6 and TRBJ1-1; TCRdb gives TRBD1 as the D gene, but with no DNA this cannot be confirmed. The CDR3 is 19 residues long. Germline V CDR1 and CDR2: SGHVS, FNYEAQ. CDR3 sequence reads: CASSLQIFGGTREKGEAFF.

The rearrangement joins TRBV5-6 to TRBJ2-3; the TCRdb D gene call, TRBD2, has no DNA to confirm it. The CDR3 has 16 residues. Germline lookup yields CDR1 SGHDT and CDR2 YYEEEE. This CDR3 is CASSRVGAASTDTQYF.

The rearrangement links TRBV5-1 to TRBJ2-7; TCRdb calls TRBD1, which cannot be checked without DNA. The germline V gene has CDR1 SGHRS and CDR2 YFSETQ. The CDR3 runs to 14 residues. CDR3 amino acids: CASSFGQGEREQYF.

CDR3 loop: CSAKKDSRVEAFF. J is TRBJ1-1 and V is TRBV20-1; lacking DNA, the TRBD1 call made by TCRdb goes unchecked. CDR1 is DFQATT, CDR2 SNEGSKA, per germline (reference sequence). This CDR3 comprises 13 residues.

The chain links TRBV7-8 to TRBJ1-5. Germline V CDR1 and CDR2: SGHVS, FQNEAQ. This CDR3 region has 16 residues. The CDR3 spells CASSPRAGVSNQPQHF.

The chain combines TRBV5-5 with TRBJ1-1; TCRdb proposes TRBD1, but this gene call is untestable without DNA. This CDR3 spans 15 amino acids. The germline V gene encodes CDR1 SGHKS and CDR2 YYEKEE (reference sequence). CDR3 protein: CASSLQGGRYTEAFF.

The V gene is TRBV12-3 or TRBV12-4, the J gene TRBJ1-5. The CDR3 consists of 12 residues. The CDR3 spells CASRSNSQPQHF.

The chain joins TRBV5-5 to TRBJ1-2; TCRdb calls TRBD1, which cannot be checked without DNA. The CDR3 covers 14 residues. Germline assignment: CDR1 SGHKS and CDR2 YYEKEE (reference sequence). CDR3 region: CASSSTGGKDGYTF.

The chain uses TRBV7-8 and TRBJ2-1; TCRdb reports TRBD2, a call that lacks DNA to check it against. Germline assignment: CDR1 SGHVS and CDR2 FQNEAQ. The CDR3 is 16 amino acids. The CDR3 spells CASSERLAGGYNEQFF.

The chain links TRBV15 to TRBJ2-7. The V gene's germline CDR1 is LNHNV and CDR2 YYDKDF (reference sequence). This CDR3 is 14 amino acids long. The CDR3: CATSRDSVAYEQYF.

This chain links TRBV9 with TRBJ2-3; the TRBD2 assignment by TCRdb is unverifiable without DNA. Germline CDR1 reads SGDLS; CDR2 reads YYNGEE. CDR3 length equals 22 residues. The CDR3 spells CASSAGVGILAGGQSRTDTQYF.

This rearrangement joins TRBV6-1 to TRBJ2-5; TCRdb gives TRBD2 as the D gene, but with no DNA this cannot be confirmed. From germline, CDR1 is MNHNS and CDR2 SASEGT. The CDR3 sequence is 16 residues long. CDR3 region: CASRHGLAGSAETQYF.

The genes are TRBV20-1 and TRBJ1-5. The CDR3 totals 14 residues. Per the germline V gene, CDR1 is DFQATT and CDR2 is SNEGSKA (reference sequence). The CDR3 sequence is CGAATGSSNQPQHF.

V is TRBV5-1 and J is TRBJ2-7; TCRdb outputs TRBD1, but without DNA this stays unchecked. Germline V CDR1 and CDR2: SGHRS, YFSETQ. The CDR3 spans 15 residues. Here the CDR3 reads CASSRGAGRLDEQYF.

V gene TRBV3-1 combines with J gene TRBJ2-7; TCRdb's D call, TRBD2, is unchecked because there is no DNA. The CDR3 contains 16 residues. Germline assignment: CDR1 LGHDT and CDR2 YNNKEL (reference sequence). CDR3 region: CASSSLTSGGAYEQYF.

The rearrangement links TRBV12-3 or TRBV12-4 to TRBJ1-5; as DNA is missing, the TRBD1 call by TCRdb cannot be tested. The CDR3 contains 16 residues. CDR3 loop: CASRARTDALRQPQHF.

This chain uses TRBV7-2 with TRBJ2-3; no DNA is available, so the TRBD1 call from TCRdb remains unchecked. Looked up from germline, CDR1 is SGHTA and CDR2 is FQGNSA. This CDR3 is 14 amino acids long. The CDR3 loop is CASSLSGGADTQYF.

The chain recombines TRBV5-1 with TRBJ1-1; TCRdb selects TRBD1, and the lack of DNA leaves this call unchecked. Germline-derived CDR1 and CDR2 are SGHRS and YFSETQ. CDR3 length: 16 amino acids. CDR3 loop: CASSFLGQSQNTEAFF. The whole variable domain, filled in from reference TRBV5-1 and TRBJ1-1, reads KAGVTQTPRYLIKTRGQQVTLSCSPISGHRSVSWYQQTPGQGLQFLFEYFSETQRNKGNFPGRFSGRQFSNSRSEMNVSTLELGDSALYLCASSFLGQSQNTEAFFGQGTRLTVV.